This T cell receptor beta chain was identified during a study of early T cells in non-severe SARS-CoV-2 infection. Background on the study: The input, bulk RNA from unsorted whole blood, was sequenced, and chains were unpaired.

The sample holds a few counts of this clonotype. The CDR3 covers 17 residues. Trimming cost V 0 bases and J 2 bases, with 16 bases left between them. Germline V gene data show CDR1 as SGHRS and CDR2 as YFSETQ. From the 5' RACE reads, TCRdb called clonotypes with MiXCR, one entry per CDR3 protein. The top ten hold under 12% of the sample, which has fewer than 65,000 distinct CDR3 sequences, 7.7% seen once. The chain has TRBV5-1 and TRBJ2-3; tentative D call: TRBD1 (5 bases). This TCR derives from an adult who was a healthcare worker with PCR-confirmed SARS-CoV-2 infection or an uninfected control (not recorded which). The sample was whole blood, taken at baseline. CDR3 nucleotides: TGCGCCAGCAGCTTGGCCCCCCCAGGGAATCCCACAGATACGCAGTATTTT. It specifies CASSLAPPGNPTDTQYF. The full variable domain, in which reference TRBV5-1 and TRBJ2-3 provide the parts outside the CDR3, is KAGVTQTPRYLIKTRGQQVTLSCSPISGHRSVSWYQQTPGQGLQFLFEYFSETQRNKGNFPGRFSGRQFSNSRSEMNVSTLELGDSALYLCASSLAPPGNPTDTQYFGPGTRLTVL.